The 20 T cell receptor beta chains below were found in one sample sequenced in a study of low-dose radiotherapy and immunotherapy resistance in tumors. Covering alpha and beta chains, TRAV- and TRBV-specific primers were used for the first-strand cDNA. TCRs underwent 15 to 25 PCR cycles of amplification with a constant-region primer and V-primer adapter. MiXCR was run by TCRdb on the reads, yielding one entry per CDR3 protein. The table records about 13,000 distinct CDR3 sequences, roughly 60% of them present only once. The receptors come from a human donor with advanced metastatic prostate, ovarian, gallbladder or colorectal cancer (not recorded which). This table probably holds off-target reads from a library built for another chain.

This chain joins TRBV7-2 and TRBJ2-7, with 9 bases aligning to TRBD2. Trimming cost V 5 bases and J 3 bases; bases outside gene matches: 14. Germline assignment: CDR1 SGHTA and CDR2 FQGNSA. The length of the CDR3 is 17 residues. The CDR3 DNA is TGTGCCAGCAGCCCCCCGGGGGGCGGGAGGGGGGACTACGAGCAGTACTTC. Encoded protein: CASSPPGGGRGDYEQYF.

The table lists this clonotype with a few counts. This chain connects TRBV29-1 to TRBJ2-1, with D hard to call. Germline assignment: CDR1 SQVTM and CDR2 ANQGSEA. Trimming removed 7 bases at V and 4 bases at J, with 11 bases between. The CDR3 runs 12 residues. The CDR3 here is CSGRHGYNEQFF. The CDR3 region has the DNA TGCAGCGGCCGACATGGGTACAATGAGCAGTTCTTC.

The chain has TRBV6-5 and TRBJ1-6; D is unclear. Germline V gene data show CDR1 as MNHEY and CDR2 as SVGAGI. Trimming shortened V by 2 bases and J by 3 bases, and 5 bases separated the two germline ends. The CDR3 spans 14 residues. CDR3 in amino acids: CASSYSVYNSPLHF. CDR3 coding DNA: TGTGCCAGCAGTTACAGTGTCTATAATTCACCCCTCCACTTT.

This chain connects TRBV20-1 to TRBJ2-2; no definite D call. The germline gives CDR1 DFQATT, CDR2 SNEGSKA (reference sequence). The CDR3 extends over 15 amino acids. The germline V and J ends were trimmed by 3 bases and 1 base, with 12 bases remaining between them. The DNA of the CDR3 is TGCAGTGCTAGTCTCGACTCCCAGAACACCGGGGAGCTGTTTTTT. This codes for CSASLDSQNTGELFF.

The CDR3: CASSFGTSKHPAYTF. For the CDR3, the DNA is TGTGCCAGCAGTTTCGGGACATCCAAACACCCTGCCTACACCTTC. V usage is TRBV28 and J usage is TRBJ1-2, with D possibly being TRBD1 (6 bases). The CDR3 covers 15 residues. Between the trimmed V and J ends, which lost 3 bases and 10 bases, there was a span of 21 bases. The germline V gene encodes CDR1 MDHEN and CDR2 SYDVKM.

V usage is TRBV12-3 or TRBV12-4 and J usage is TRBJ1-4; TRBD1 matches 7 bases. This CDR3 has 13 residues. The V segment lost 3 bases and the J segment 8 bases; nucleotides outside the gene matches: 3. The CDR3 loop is CASSFRGNEKLFF. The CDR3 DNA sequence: TGTGCCAGCAGTTTCAGGGGGAACGAAAAACTGTTTTTT.

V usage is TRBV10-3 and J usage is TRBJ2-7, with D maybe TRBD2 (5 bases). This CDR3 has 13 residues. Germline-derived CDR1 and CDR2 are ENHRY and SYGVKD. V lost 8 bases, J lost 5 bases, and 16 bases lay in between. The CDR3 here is CAIALSPRDEQYF. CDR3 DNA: TGTGCCATCGCCCTTAGCCCGAGGGACGAGCAGTACTTC.

CDR3 residues: CASSRLAGGYEQFF. The CDR3 DNA sequence: TGTGCCAGTAGTCGACTAGCGGGGGGCTATGAGCAGTTCTTC. The gene calls are TRBV19 and TRBJ2-1, with 13 bases lining up with TRBD2. V trimming: 5 bases; J trimming: 8 bases; junction bases outside the gene matches: 3. Germline V gene sequence: CDR1 LNHDA, CDR2 SQIVND (reference sequence). The CDR3 runs 14 residues.

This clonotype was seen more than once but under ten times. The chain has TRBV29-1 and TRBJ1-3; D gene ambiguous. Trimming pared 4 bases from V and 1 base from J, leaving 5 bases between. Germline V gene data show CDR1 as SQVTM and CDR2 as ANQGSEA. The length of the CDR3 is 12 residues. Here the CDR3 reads CSVAESGNTIYF. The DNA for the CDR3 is TGCAGCGTTGCAGAATCTGGAAACACCATATATTTT.

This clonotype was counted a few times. The CDR3 DNA is TGTGCCAGCCCCCCGGGCCCGGGGGGAGACAAAAACATTCAGTACTTC. Translation: CASPPGPGGDKNIQYF. This sequence joins TRBV9 and TRBJ2-4; 7 bases map to TRBD2. Germline assignment: CDR1 SGDLS and CDR2 YYNGEE. Trimming took 7 bases from V and 3 from J; bases not matched to a gene: 13. The CDR3 runs 16 residues.

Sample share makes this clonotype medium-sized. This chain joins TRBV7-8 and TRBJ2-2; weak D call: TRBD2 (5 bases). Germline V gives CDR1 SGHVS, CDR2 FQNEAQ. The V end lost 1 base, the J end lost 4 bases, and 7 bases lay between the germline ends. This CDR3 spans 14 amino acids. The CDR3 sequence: CASSLGEGTGELFF. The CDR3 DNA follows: TGTGCCAGCAGCTTAGGCGAGGGCACCGGGGAGCTGTTTTTT. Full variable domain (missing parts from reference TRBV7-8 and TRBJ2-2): GAGVSQSPRYKVAKRGQDVALRCDPISGHVSLFWYQQALGQGPEFLTYFQNEAQLDKSGLPSDRFFAERPEGSVSTLKIQRTQQEDSAVYLCASSLGEGTGELFFGEGSRLTVL.

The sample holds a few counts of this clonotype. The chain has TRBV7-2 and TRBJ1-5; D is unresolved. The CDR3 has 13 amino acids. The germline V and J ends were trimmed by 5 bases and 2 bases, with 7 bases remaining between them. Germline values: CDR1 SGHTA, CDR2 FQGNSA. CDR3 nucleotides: TGTGCCAGCAGCACACGGGGCAATCAGCCCCAGCATTTT. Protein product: CASSTRGNQPQHF.

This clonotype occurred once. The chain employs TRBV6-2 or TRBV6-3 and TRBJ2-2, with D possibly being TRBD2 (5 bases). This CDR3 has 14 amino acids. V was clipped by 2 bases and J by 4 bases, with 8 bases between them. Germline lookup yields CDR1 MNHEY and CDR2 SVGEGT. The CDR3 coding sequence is TGTGCCAGCAGTTACGACTACCGCACCGGGGAGCTGTTTTTT. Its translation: CASSYDYRTGELFF.

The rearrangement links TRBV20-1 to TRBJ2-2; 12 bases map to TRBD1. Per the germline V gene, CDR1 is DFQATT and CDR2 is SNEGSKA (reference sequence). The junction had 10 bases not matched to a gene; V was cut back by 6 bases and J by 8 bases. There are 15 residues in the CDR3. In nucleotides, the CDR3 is TGCAGTGCCCTCCAGGGACAGGGGGCTTCAGGGGAGCTGTTTTTT. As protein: CSALQGQGASGELFF.

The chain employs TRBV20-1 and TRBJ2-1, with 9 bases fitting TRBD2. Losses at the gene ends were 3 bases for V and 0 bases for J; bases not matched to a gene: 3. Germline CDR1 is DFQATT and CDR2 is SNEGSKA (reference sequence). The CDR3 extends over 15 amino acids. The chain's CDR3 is CSASNSGSSYNEQFF. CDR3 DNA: TGCAGTGCTAGTAATAGCGGGAGCTCCTACAATGAGCAGTTCTTC.

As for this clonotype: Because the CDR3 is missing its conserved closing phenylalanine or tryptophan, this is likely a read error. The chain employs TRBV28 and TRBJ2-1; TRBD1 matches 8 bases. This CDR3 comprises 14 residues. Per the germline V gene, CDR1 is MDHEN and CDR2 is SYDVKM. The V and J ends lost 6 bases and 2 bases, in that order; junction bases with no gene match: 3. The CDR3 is CASSTGGAYNEQFS. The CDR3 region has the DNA TGTGCCAGCAGCACAGGGGGTGCCTACAATGAGCAGTTCTCC.

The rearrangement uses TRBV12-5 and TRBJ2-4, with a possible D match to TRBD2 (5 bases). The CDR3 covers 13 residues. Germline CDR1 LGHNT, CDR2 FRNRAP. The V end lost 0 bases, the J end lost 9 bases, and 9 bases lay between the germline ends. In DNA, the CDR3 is TGTGCTAGTGGTTTGGTGGTAGAGGGCATTCAGTACTTC. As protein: CASGLVVEGIQYF.

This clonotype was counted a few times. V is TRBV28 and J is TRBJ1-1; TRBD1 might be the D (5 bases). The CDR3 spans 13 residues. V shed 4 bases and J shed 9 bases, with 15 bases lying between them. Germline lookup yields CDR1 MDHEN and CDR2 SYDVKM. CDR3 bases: TGTGCCAGCAGTTCGGGACCGAGATCCCAAGCTTTCTTT. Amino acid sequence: CASSSGPRSQAFF.

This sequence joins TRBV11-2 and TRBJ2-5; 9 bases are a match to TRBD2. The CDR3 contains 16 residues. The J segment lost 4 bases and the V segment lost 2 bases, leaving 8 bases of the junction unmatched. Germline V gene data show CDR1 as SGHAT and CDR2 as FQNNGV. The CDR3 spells CASSLSAGGRGETQYF. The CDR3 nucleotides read TGTGCCAGCAGCTTATCTGCGGGAGGGCGGGGAGAGACCCAGTACTTC.

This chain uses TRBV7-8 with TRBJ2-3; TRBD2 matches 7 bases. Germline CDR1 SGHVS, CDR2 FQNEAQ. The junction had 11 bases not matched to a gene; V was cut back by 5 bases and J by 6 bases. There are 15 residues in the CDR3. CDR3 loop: CASSRGRTSWDTQYF. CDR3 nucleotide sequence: TGTGCCAGCAGCCGGGGAAGGACTAGTTGGGATACGCAGTATTTT.